The 29 T cell receptor beta chains listed next were all sequenced from one sample in a study of T cell changes during pregnancy in multiple sclerosis. Produced via immunoSEQ multiplex PCR; TCRdb's table is partial and in-frame only. The sample has around 75,000 clones; roughly 90% are singletons. The sequencing used CD4+ T cells from peripheral blood mononuclear cells, collected in the third trimester of pregnancy. The receptors were gathered from a female donor in good health, enrolled as a control in a pregnancy study.

The rearrangement joins TRBV6-4 to TRBJ2-2, with 8 nucleotides matching TRBD2. The V and J ends lost 4 bases and 4 bases, in that order; junction bases with no gene match: 8. CDR3 length equals 16 residues. Germline loops: CDR1 MRHNA, CDR2 SNTAGT. This CDR3 reads CASSVYSGTATGELFF. As DNA, the CDR3 is TGTGCCAGCAGTGTTTATAGCGGGACCGCCACCGGGGAGCTGTTTTTT.

The rearrangement joins TRBV9 to TRBJ1-6; tentatively, D is TRBD1 (6 bases). CDR3 length: 16 residues. V lost 0 bases to trimming and J lost 6 bases, with 13 bases between them. Germline lookup yields CDR1 SGDLS and CDR2 YYNGEE. CDR3 residues: CASSVGVGGSNSPLHF. The CDR3 DNA reads TGTGCCAGCAGCGTAGGAGTAGGGGGTAGTAATTCACCCCTCCACTTT.

V gene TRBV7-2 combines with J gene TRBJ1-2, with a tentative D call TRBD1 (6 bases). There are 15 residues in the CDR3. Trimming took off 2 bases at V and 8 bases at J, with 18 bases between the two ends. Germline V gives CDR1 SGHTA, CDR2 FQGNSA. The CDR3 nucleotides are TGTGCCAGCAGCTTACTTTCGGGGGGCTCGGGGGGCTACACCTTC. This gives the protein CASSLLSGGSGGYTF.

This chain joins TRBV7-8 and TRBJ2-2; D is possibly TRBD1 (5 bases). From germline, CDR1 is SGHVS and CDR2 FQNEAQ. The CDR3 is 16 residues long. Between the trimmed V and J ends, which lost 4 bases and 4 bases, there was a span of 16 bases. Here the CDR3 DNA reads TGTGCCAGCAGCTCTCGGACAAACTCTCGCACCGGGGAGCTGTTTTTT. Amino acids: CASSSRTNSRTGELFF. The entire variable domain, with the rest obtained from reference TRBV7-8 and TRBJ2-2, is as follows: GAGVSQSPRYKVAKRGQDVALRCDPISGHVSLFWYQQALGQGPEFLTYFQNEAQLDKSGLPSDRFFAERPEGSVSTLKIQRTQQEDSAVYLCASSSRTNSRTGELFFGEGSRLTVL.

The chain uses TRBV30 and TRBJ1-2; D is ambiguous. Germline CDR1 is GTSNPN and CDR2 is SVGIG (reference sequence). V was clipped by 0 bases and J by 3 bases, with 5 bases between them. The CDR3 is made up of 12 amino acids. CDR3: CAWSVRDYGYTF. The DNA of the CDR3 is TGTGCCTGGAGTGTACGAGACTATGGCTACACCTTC.

The rearrangement links TRBV15 to TRBJ1-2; 11 bases are a match to TRBD1. CDR3 length: 17 residues. Germline CDR1 and CDR2: LNHNV and YYDKDF (reference sequence). Losses at the gene ends were 4 bases for V and 0 bases for J; bases not matched to a gene: 7. The CDR3 spells CATSIGQGANTNYGYTF. DNA of the CDR3: TGTGCCACCAGCATCGGACAGGGGGCCAACACTAACTATGGCTACACCTTC.

This chain connects TRBV7-3 to TRBJ2-7; TRBD1 matches at 8 bases. The CDR3 is 13 residues long. CDR1 is SGHTA, CDR2 FQGTGA, per germline. The J segment lost 5 bases and the V segment lost 5 bases, leaving 5 bases of the junction unmatched. CDR3 residues: CASSPTGDHEQYF. In DNA form, the CDR3 reads TGTGCCAGCAGCCCGACAGGGGATCACGAGCAGTACTTC.

The chain carries TRBV4-2 and TRBJ2-7; 7 nucleotides agree with TRBD1. Germline CDR1 is LGHNA and CDR2 is YNFKEQ. The J segment lost 2 bases and the V segment lost 3 bases, leaving 7 bases of the junction unmatched. CDR3 length: 15 residues. The CDR3 sequence: CASSHTGVSAYEQYF. The CDR3 nucleotides are TGTGCCAGCAGCCATACAGGGGTTAGTGCCTACGAGCAGTACTTC.

This chain joins TRBV30 and TRBJ2-7; TRBD1 matches at 10 bases. Germline trimming cut 5 bases from V and 3 bases from J; bases unmatched to any gene: 4. CDR1 and CDR2 (germline): GTSNPN, SVGIG (reference sequence). The CDR3 is 13 residues long. Written as DNA, the CDR3 is TGTGCCTGGGGACAGGGGGGTTACTACGAGCAGTACTTC. Its translation is CAWGQGGYYEQYF.

This sequence joins TRBV6-5 and TRBJ2-2; 9 bases align to TRBD1. CDR1 and CDR2 from the germline V gene are MNHEY and SVGAGI. The CDR3 has 15 amino acids. V lost 6 bases to trimming and J lost 5 bases; unmatched junction nucleotides: 7. The CDR3 region is CASSLGTGRTGELFF. DNA for the CDR3: TGTGCCAGCAGCCTTGGGACAGGGCGGACCGGGGAGCTGTTTTTT.

The genes are TRBV6-5 and TRBJ1-4, with D possibly being TRBD1 (5 bases). The CDR3 totals 16 residues. CDR1 is MNHEY, CDR2 SVGAGI, per germline. Trimming shortened V by 2 bases and J by 3 bases, and 13 bases separated the two germline ends. CDR3 loop: CASSYDWGRANEKLFF. The CDR3 nucleotides are TGTGCCAGCAGTTACGACTGGGGCAGGGCTAATGAAAAACTGTTTTTT.

The chain links TRBV19 to TRBJ2-5; D gene unclear. Germline values: CDR1 LNHDA, CDR2 SQIVND (reference sequence). This CDR3 has 14 amino acids. V lost 5 bases to trimming and J lost 2 bases, with 12 bases between them. The CDR3 protein is CASSGSGSQETQYF. For the CDR3, the DNA is TGTGCCAGTAGTGGATCCGGGTCGCAAGAGACCCAGTACTTC.

The V gene is TRBV5-1, the J gene TRBJ1-2; maybe TRBD1 (5 bases). Germline CDR1 reads SGHRS; CDR2 reads YFSETQ. The CDR3 is 12 residues long. Trimming took 6 bases from V and 4 from J, leaving 10 bases between them. The CDR3 sequence is CASNDGAYGYTF. The CDR3 nucleotides are TGCGCCAGCAACGATGGGGCCTATGGCTACACCTTC.

The genes are TRBV11-2 and TRBJ1-4; possible D gene TRBD1, 6 bases. CDR3 size: 16 residues. Germline assignment: CDR1 SGHAT and CDR2 FQNNGV. Trimming left V 1 base short and J 8 bases short, with 17 bases between. In DNA form, the CDR3 reads TGTGCCAGCAGCTTAGGAGTACAGGGCCCTAGGGAAAAACTGTTTTTT. Translation gives CASSLGVQGPREKLFF.

V gene TRBV15 combines with J gene TRBJ1-2; TRBD1 is a possible D gene (6 bases). The CDR3 has 15 residues. The germline V and J ends were trimmed by 3 bases and 0 bases, with 11 bases remaining between them. CDR1 and CDR2 (germline): LNHNV, YYDKDF (reference sequence). For the CDR3, the DNA is TGTGCCACCAGCAGGCTGACAGGACCTAACTATGGCTACACCTTC. Protein sequence: CATSRLTGPNYGYTF.

CDR3 nucleotide sequence: TGTGCCAGCAGCGTAGGAGGGCCCACCTTCTCTGGAAACACCATATATTTT. Its translation: CASSVGGPTFSGNTIYF. This chain links TRBV9 with TRBJ1-3, with no clear D. V was shortened by 0 bases and J by 0 bases, with 13 bases between the two germline ends. Per the germline V gene, CDR1 is SGDLS and CDR2 is YYNGEE. This CDR3 has 17 amino acids.

This chain links TRBV19 with TRBJ1-2; D uncertain. In germline, CDR1 is LNHDA, CDR2 SQIVND (reference sequence). V was trimmed by 5 bases and J by 4 bases, leaving 8 bases between them. The CDR3 has 12 amino acids. The CDR3 loop reads CASSPRSYGYTF. DNA of the CDR3: TGTGCCAGTAGTCCACGGAGCTATGGCTACACCTTC.

Here the CDR3 DNA reads TGTGCCAGCGGGCGAAAGGAGACCCAGTACTTC. Residues: CASGRKETQYF. The chain couples TRBV21-1 to TRBJ2-5; the table's D gene call, TRBD1, was not cross checked with the DNA. TRBV21-1 is classified as a pseudogene. The length of the CDR3 is 11 residues.

V and J are TRBV29-1 and TRBJ2-2; D gene unclear. V lost 6 bases and J lost 3, with 11 bases in between. Looked up from germline, CDR1 is SQVTM and CDR2 is ANQGSEA. The CDR3 is 13 residues long. The CDR3 bases are TGCAGCGTCGCCACTATTTACACCGGGGAGCTGTTTTTT. Translated, it gives CSVATIYTGELFF.

This clone has only one observation. This CDR3 is CASSLEGRKGNGYTF. CDR3 DNA: TGTGCCAGCAGCTTGGAGGGTCGTAAGGGGAATGGCTACACCTTC. The V call is TRBV5-6, the J call TRBJ1-2; tentative D call: TRBD1 (5 bases). Trimming took off 0 bases at V and 6 bases at J, with 15 bases between the two ends. This CDR3 has 15 amino acids. The germline CDR1 and CDR2 sequences are SGHDT and YYEEEE.

The chain recombines TRBV6-6 with TRBJ2-7, with a possible D match to TRBD2 (6 bases). V was shortened by 6 bases and J by 3 bases, with 18 bases between the two germline ends. This CDR3 is 15 amino acids long. Germline values: CDR1 MNHNY, CDR2 SVGAGI (reference sequence). The CDR3 is CASSPTSRRGYEQYF. In nucleotides, the CDR3 is TGTGCCAGCAGCCCGACTAGTCGACGCGGCTACGAGCAGTACTTC.

This chain connects TRBV29-1 to TRBJ2-2; TRBD1 is a possible D gene (5 bases). CDR3 length: 13 residues. The ends were cut back, 4 bases at V and 6 bases at J, with 12 bases in the middle. Per the germline V gene, CDR1 is SQVTM and CDR2 is ANQGSEA. CDR3 in amino acids: CSVGRVGAGELFF. The DNA for the CDR3 is TGCAGCGTTGGCAGGGTAGGCGCCGGGGAGCTGTTTTTT.

The V gene is TRBV9, the J gene TRBJ2-7; 13 positions match TRBD2. This CDR3 region has 16 residues. Germline V gene sequence: CDR1 SGDLS, CDR2 YYNGEE. Trimming took 4 bases from V and 6 from J; bases not matched to a gene: 10. The CDR3 protein is CASSPLTSGGFSEQYF. CDR3 DNA sequence: TGTGCCAGCAGCCCCCTGACTAGCGGGGGGTTCTCCGAGCAGTACTTC.

The rearrangement joins TRBV19 to TRBJ1-2, with 9 bases fitting TRBD1. The CDR3 is 16 residues long. CDR1 is LNHDA, CDR2 SQIVND, per germline (reference sequence). The V gene end was trimmed by 6 bases and the J gene end by 4 bases; junction bases not matched to a gene: 12. As DNA, the CDR3 is TGTGCCAGTAGCCAACAATCGGGACAGGGCGGCTATGGCTACACCTTC. As protein: CASSQQSGQGGYGYTF.

The chain uses TRBV15 and TRBJ2-5, with 10 nucleotides matching TRBD1. Per the germline V gene, CDR1 is LNHNV and CDR2 is YYDKDF (reference sequence). The CDR3 totals 14 residues. V lost 3 bases to trimming and J lost 5 bases; unmatched junction nucleotides: 3. CDR3 nucleotides: TGTGCCACCAGCAGGGGACAGGGGATTGAGACCCAGTACTTC. This encodes CATSRGQGIETQYF.

This clone was detected only once. The genes are TRBV4-3 and TRBJ2-2; TRBD2 matches 12 bases. This CDR3 spans 16 amino acids. The ends lost 5 bases at V and 5 bases at J; junction bases unmatched: 6. CDR1 and CDR2 (germline): LGHNA, YSLEER. The CDR3 nucleotides read TGCGCCAGCAGCTTCCTAGCGGGGGGGAGGACCGGGGAGCTGTTTTTT. Translation gives CASSFLAGGRTGELFF.

The chain carries TRBV11-2 and TRBJ1-5; no reliable D call. Per germline, CDR1 SGHAT and CDR2 FQNNGV. V was shortened by 2 bases and J by 1 base, with 6 bases between the two germline ends. The CDR3 is made up of 14 amino acids. The CDR3 DNA sequence: TGTGCCAGCAGCTTATCGGGAAGCAATCAGCCCCAGCATTTT. Translating gives CASSLSGSNQPQHF.

The V call is TRBV2, the J call TRBJ2-5, with D perhaps matching TRBD1 (6 bases). Germline V gene data show CDR1 as SNHLY and CDR2 as FYNNEI. This CDR3 is built from 13 residues. V was shortened by 6 bases and J by 4 bases, with 12 bases between the two germline ends. The CDR3 nucleotides read TGTGCCAGCAGAGATGACAGGACAGAGACCCAGTACTTC. Its translation is CASRDDRTETQYF.

This clone was seen only once. The chain combines TRBV6-6 with TRBJ1-5; D is ambiguous. The CDR3 is 13 residues long. Germline loops: CDR1 MNHNY, CDR2 SVGAGI (reference sequence). Trimming pared 6 bases from V and 5 bases from J, leaving 11 bases between. CDR3 sequence: CASRVNRDQPQHF. The CDR3 DNA sequence: TGTGCCAGCAGGGTCAACAGAGATCAGCCCCAGCATTTT.